This TCR beta chain is from a study of T cell repertoires in cytomegalovirus infection. TCRdb redid the calling of the reads with MiXCR, one entry per CDR3 protein. The sample consists of 550,000 to 700,000 distinct CDR3 sequences, about 40% of them appearing once. CDR3 size: 16 residues. V gave up 4 bases and J gave up 3 bases; unmatched junction bases: 8. Germline loops: CDR1 MDHEN, CDR2 SYDVKM. Comment on this clonotype: Its antigen is not known.

Source: cultured PBMCs, taken from culture after CMV antigen stimulation. This clonotype originated in a human donor in good health (CMV status not recorded). Some clones in this sample may be carry-over from other donors' samples. V and J are TRBV28 and TRBJ2-1; 8 nucleotides match TRBD2. The CDR3 spells CASSSVSGGNYNEQFF. CDR3 nucleotide sequence: TGTGCCAGCAGTTCCGTAAGCGGGGGTAACTACAATGAGCAGTTCTTC. The full variable domain, with the rest looked up from reference TRBV28 and TRBJ2-1, is DVKVTQSSRYLVKRTGEKVFLECVQDMDHENMFWYRQDPGLGLRLIYFSYDVKMKEKGDIPEGYSVSREKKERFSLILESASTNQTSMYLCASSSVSGGNYNEQFFGPGTRLTVL.